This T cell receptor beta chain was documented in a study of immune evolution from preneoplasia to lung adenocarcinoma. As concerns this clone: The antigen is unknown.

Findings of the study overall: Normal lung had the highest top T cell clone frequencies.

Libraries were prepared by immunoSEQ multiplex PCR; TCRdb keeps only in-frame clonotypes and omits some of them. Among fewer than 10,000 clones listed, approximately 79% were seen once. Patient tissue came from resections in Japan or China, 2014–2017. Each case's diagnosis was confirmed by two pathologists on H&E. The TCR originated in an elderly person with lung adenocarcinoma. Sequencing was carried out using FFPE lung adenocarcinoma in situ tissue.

The CDR3: CARRGGPQDEQFF. CDR3 in DNA: TGTGCCAGAAGGGGGGGGCCTCAGGATGAGCAGTTCTTC. The V and J genes are TRBV21-1 and TRBJ2-1; the table names TRBD2, a call not compared with the DNA. TRBV21-1 is classified as a pseudogene. The CDR3 covers 13 residues.